The clone carrying this T cell receptor (beta chain) was seen only once. Original processing methods: Estimated nucleated cell counts came from reference gene primer amplification. Only in-frame clones appear in the TCRdb table, and some are missing; sequencing was by immunoSEQ multiplex PCR. V, J and clone size reflect that table, while D and trimming were determined from the DNA. The sample includes under 45,000 clones, 65% to 90% of them seen just once. These data originate in a study of blood T cell repertoires in COVID-19. About the study: The United States, Italy and Spain supplied acute and convalescent COVID-19 samples. From T cells, B-cell-depleted T cells, or PBMCs came the material, which was cDNA or gDNA.

This CDR3 has 16 amino acids. From germline, CDR1 is SEHNR and CDR2 FQNEAQ (reference sequence). V gave up 1 base and J gave up 2 bases, with 12 bases separating them. This chain links TRBV7-9 with TRBJ1-3, with D possibly being TRBD1 (6 bases). The sample comprised peripheral blood. This TCR was sampled from a middle-aged man with active COVID-19. As DNA, the CDR3 is TGTGCCAGCAGCTTAGATCAGGGGTCGGCTGGAAACACCATATATTTT. Translating it yields CASSLDQGSAGNTIYF.